These T cell receptor beta chains were read from a single sample in a study of CD8 T cells in ankylosing spondylitis. TCRdb redid the calling of the 5' RACE reads with MiXCR, one entry per CDR3 protein. The sample shows 150,000 to 250,000 distinct CDR3 sequences, about 13% of them seen only once. Sequenced: blood, either unsorted or a sorted T cell fraction (not recorded which). Source of these receptors: a male donor with ankylosing spondylitis or in good health (not recorded which). The CDR3 runs from the conserved cysteine through the conserved F or W. D genes are given only for firm matches. Rows may omit the clone size; those that give it use once, few, many or a size class.

J | V | D | size | CDR3 | DNA
TRBJ2-7 | TRBV4-1 | TRBD2 | few | CASRRRTSDHEQYF | TGCGCCAGCAGACGAAGGACTAGCGACCACGAGCAGTACTTC
TRBJ2-1 | TRBV12-3/TRBV12-4 | TRBD2 | many | CASSLNPGTSGRANEQFF | TGTGCCAGCAGTCTTAATCCCGGGACTAGCGGGAGGGCCAATGAGCAGTTCTTC
TRBJ2-2 | TRBV30 | NA | few | CAWREIGQITGELFF | TGTGCCTGGAGGGAGATAGGGCAGATCACCGGGGAGCTGTTTTTT
TRBJ2-5 | TRBV12-3/TRBV12-4 | TRBD2 | NA | CASRPGGGETQYF | TGTGCCAGCAGGCCCGGGGGAGGGGAGACCCAGTACTTC
TRBJ1-1 | TRBV20-1 | NA | many | CSALDFTEAFF | TGCAGTGCCCTGGACTTTACTGAAGCTTTCTTT
TRBJ2-5 | TRBV29-1 | TRBD2 | few | CSVGLELKTQYF | TGCAGCGTGGGACTAGAGTTGAAGACCCAGTACTTC
TRBJ2-5 | TRBV6-5 | NA | NA | CASSSLTTGQETQYF | TGTGCCAGCAGTTCACTAACGACAGGCCAAGAGACCCAGTACTTC
TRBJ1-1 | TRBV7-9 | TRBD1 | few | CASSGRDRGDTEAFF | TGTGCCAGCAGCGGTAGGGACAGGGGGGACACTGAAGCTTTCTTT
TRBJ2-3 | TRBV4-1 | NA | few | CASSRGQSPRTDTQYF | TGCGCCAGCAGCCGCGGACAATCCCCCCGCACAGATACGCAGTATTTT
TRBJ2-4 | TRBV6-1 | NA | NA | CASSTSGGNIQYF | TGTGCCAGCAGTACCTCAGGGGGGAACATTCAGTACTTC
TRBJ1-2 | TRBV12-3/TRBV12-4 | NA | NA | CASRPTSTQVGYGYTF | TGTGCCAGCAGACCAACCTCGACACAGGTCGGGTATGGCTACACCTTC
TRBJ2-7 | TRBV20-1 | TRBD2 | NA | CSARQTSGILYEQYF | TGCAGTGCTAGGCAAACTAGCGGGATTCTGTACGAGCAGTACTTC
TRBJ2-1 | TRBV20-1 | TRBD2 | many | CSARTSGDRGEQFF | TGCAGTGCTAGAACTAGCGGGGATCGCGGGGAGCAGTTCTTC
TRBJ1-1 | TRBV5-1 | NA | NA | CASSLDTVGGTEAFF | TGCGCCAGCAGCTTGGATACAGTCGGGGGCACTGAAGCTTTCTTT
TRBJ2-1 | TRBV12-3/TRBV12-4 | TRBD2 | NA | CASSFEAGGEQFF | TGTGCCAGCAGTTTTGAAGCGGGAGGGGAGCAGTTCTTC
TRBJ2-7 | TRBV5-1 | NA | many | CASSLAAGYEQYF | TGCGCCAGCAGCTTAGCCGCCGGCTACGAGCAGTACTTC
TRBJ1-2 | TRBV29-1 | NA | NA | CSVGEGVSYGYTF | TGCAGCGTTGGGGAGGGGGTAAGCTATGGCTACACCTTC
TRBJ2-1 | TRBV11-3 | NA | NA | CASSPLEGHSEQFF | TGTGCCAGCAGCCCCCTTGAGGGACACAGTGAGCAGTTCTTC
TRBJ2-1 | TRBV7-2 | TRBD2 | few | CASSLGDLAGVEQFF | TGTGCCAGCAGCTTAGGTGATCTAGCGGGAGTTGAGCAGTTCTTC
TRBJ1-2 | TRBV3-1 | TRBD1 | few | CASSSDRGVYGYTF | TGTGCCAGCAGCTCGGACAGGGGGGTCTATGGCTACACCTTC
TRBJ2-3 | TRBV5-1 | TRBD1 | few | CASSSGQGKDTDTQYF | TGCGCCAGCAGCTCGGGACAGGGGAAGGACACAGATACGCAGTATTTT
TRBJ2-1 | TRBV5-1 | NA | few | CASSPAGPGEQFF | TGCGCCAGCAGCCCGGCGGGACCCGGGGAGCAGTTCTTC
TRBJ1-2 | TRBV7-2 | NA | many | CASSPTRSWSGYTF | TGTGCCAGCAGCCCTACTCGTTCGTGGAGCGGCTACACCTTC
TRBJ2-2 | TRBV12-3/TRBV12-4 | TRBD1 | NA | CASSRQGAGTGELFF | TGTGCCAGCAGTAGACAGGGGGCCGGGACCGGGGAGCTGTTTTTT
TRBJ1-5 | TRBV6-1 | TRBD1 | NA | CASSPVGGQGNQPQHF | TGTGCCAGCAGTCCCGTCGGGGGACAGGGGAATCAGCCCCAGCATTTT
TRBJ2-7 | TRBV7-9 | TRBD1 | few | CASIGDRGSYEQYF | TGTGCCAGCATCGGGGACAGGGGCTCCTACGAGCAGTACTTC